The clone carrying this TCR beta chain was observed at least ten times. Patients included in sequencing had previously demonstrated CD8+CD57+ cell expansion by flow cytometry. The CDR3 runs to 14 residues. The ends were cut back, 7 bases at V and 0 bases at J, with 12 bases in the middle. These data belong to a study of CD8+CD57+ T cells in acquired aplastic anemia. TCR beta VDJ combinations and CDR3 sequences were profiled from genomic DNA. TCRdb redid the calling of the reads with MiXCR, one entry per CDR3 protein. The sample has 160,000 or so distinct CDR3 sequences, about 50% seen once. The TCR was taken from a human donor with aplastic anemia. The material sequenced was sorted CD4+, CD8+, or CD8+CD57+ T cells (not recorded which) from PBMCs. The J gene is TRBJ2-5, the V gene TRBV12-3 or TRBV12-4; D perhaps matches TRBD2 (6 bases). The CDR3 reads CASKRGGDQETQYF. In DNA form, the CDR3 reads TGTGCCAGCAAGAGGGGAGGAGACCAAGAGACCCAGTACTTC.